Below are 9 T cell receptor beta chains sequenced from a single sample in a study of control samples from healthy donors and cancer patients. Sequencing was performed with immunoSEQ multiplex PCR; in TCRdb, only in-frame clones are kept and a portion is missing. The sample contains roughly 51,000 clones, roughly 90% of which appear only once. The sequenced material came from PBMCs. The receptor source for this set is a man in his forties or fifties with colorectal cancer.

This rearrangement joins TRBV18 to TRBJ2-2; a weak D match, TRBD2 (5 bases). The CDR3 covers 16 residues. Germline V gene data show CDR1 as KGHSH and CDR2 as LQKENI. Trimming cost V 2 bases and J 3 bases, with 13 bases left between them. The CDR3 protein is CASSPFLRADTGELFF. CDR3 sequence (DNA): TGTGCCAGCTCACCATTCTTGAGGGCGGACACCGGGGAGCTGTTTTTT.

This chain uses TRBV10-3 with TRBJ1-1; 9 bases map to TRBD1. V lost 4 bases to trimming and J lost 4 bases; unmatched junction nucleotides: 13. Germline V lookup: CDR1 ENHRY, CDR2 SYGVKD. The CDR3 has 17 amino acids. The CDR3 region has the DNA TGTGCCATCAGTGCGTCTAGACAGGGGGTTTGGGCCACTGAAGCTTTCTTT. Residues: CAISASRQGVWATEAFF.

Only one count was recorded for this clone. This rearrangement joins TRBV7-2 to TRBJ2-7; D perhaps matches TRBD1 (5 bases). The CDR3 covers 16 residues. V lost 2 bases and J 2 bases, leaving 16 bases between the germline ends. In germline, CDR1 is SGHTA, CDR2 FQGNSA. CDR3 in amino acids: CASSLFQGAAPYEQYF. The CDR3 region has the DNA TGTGCCAGCAGCTTATTCCAAGGGGCAGCCCCCTACGAGCAGTACTTC.

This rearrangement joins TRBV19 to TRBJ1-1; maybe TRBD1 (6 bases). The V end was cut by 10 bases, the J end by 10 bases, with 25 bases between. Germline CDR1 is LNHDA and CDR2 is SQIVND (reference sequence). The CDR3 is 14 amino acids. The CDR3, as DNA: TGTGCCACCGATTACAGGGAATCCGGCTTAGGAGCTTTCTTT. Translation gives CATDYRESGLGAFF.

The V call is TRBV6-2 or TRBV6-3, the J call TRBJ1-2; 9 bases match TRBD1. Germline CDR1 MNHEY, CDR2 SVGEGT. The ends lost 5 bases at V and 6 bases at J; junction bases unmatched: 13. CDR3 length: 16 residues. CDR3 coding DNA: TGTGCCAGCAGTAACGCCGTAGGACAGGGGTTCGATGGCTACACCTTC. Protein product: CASSNAVGQGFDGYTF.

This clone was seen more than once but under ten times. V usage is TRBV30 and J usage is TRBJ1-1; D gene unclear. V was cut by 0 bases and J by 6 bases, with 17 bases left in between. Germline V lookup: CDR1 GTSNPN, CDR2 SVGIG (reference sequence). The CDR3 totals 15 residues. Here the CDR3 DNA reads TGTGCCTGGAGTGTCGGGTCTTGGGCTGTCTCTGAAGCTTTCTTT. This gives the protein CAWSVGSWAVSEAFF.

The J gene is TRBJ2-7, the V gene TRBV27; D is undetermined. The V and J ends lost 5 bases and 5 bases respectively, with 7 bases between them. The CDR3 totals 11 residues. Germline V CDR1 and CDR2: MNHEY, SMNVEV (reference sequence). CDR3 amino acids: CASSRNNEQYF. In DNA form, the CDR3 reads TGTGCCAGCAGTAGAAACAACGAGCAGTACTTC.

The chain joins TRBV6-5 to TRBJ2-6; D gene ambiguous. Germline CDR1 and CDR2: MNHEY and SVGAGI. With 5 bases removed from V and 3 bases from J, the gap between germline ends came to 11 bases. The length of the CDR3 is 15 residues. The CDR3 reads CASSPDFFGANVLTF. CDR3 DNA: TGTGCCAGCAGTCCAGACTTCTTTGGGGCCAACGTCCTGACTTTC.

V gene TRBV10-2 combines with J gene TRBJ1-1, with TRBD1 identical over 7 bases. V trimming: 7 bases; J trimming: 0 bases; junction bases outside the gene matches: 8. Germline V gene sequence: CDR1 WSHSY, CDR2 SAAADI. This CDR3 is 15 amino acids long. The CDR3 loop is CASNNRGWVNTEAFF. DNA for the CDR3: TGCGCCAGCAATAACAGGGGATGGGTGAACACTGAAGCTTTCTTT.